This T cell receptor beta chain is drawn from a study of blood T cell repertoires in COVID-19. At the level of the study: Spain, Italy and the United States supplied samples that represented acute and convalescent COVID-19. In each case, the material was cDNA or gDNA derived from T cells, B-cell-depleted T cells, or PBMCs.

There are 14 residues in the CDR3. The germline gives CDR1 GTSNPN, CDR2 SVGIG (reference sequence). V was trimmed by 2 bases and J by 3 bases, leaving 11 bases between them. Methods used by the authors: For nucleated cells, counts were estimated from reference gene primer amplification. Profiling relied on immunoSEQ multiplex PCR, and the TCRdb table lists in-frame clones only, not all of them. Clone size and V and J calls were adopted from that table, with D and trimming inferred from the DNA. This table holds some 370,000 clones, about 89% found once. Those enrolled in Seattle joined during active infection and were followed longitudinally afterward.

The sequenced sample was peripheral blood. This TCR derives from a woman in her twenties or thirties with COVID-19, enrolled during active disease. The rearrangement uses TRBV30 and TRBJ1-3, with D possibly TRBD1 on 5 matching bases. The CDR3 protein is CAWSIWGVGNTIYF. CDR3 coding DNA: TGTGCCTGGAGTATTTGGGGGGTTGGAAACACCATATATTTT.